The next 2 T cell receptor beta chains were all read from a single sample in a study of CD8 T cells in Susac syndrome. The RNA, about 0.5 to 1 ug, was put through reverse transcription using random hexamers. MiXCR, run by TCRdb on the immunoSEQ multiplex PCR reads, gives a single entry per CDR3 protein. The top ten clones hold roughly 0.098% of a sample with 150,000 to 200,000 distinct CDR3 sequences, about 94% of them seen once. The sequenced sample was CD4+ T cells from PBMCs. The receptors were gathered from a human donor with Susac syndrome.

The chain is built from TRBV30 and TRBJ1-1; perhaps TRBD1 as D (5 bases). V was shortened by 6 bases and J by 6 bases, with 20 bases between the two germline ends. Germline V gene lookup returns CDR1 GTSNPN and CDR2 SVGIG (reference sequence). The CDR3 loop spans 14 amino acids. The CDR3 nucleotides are TGTGCCTGCCGTAATCGCGGGACTTCGCCTGAAGCTTTCTTT. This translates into CACRNRGTSPEAFF.

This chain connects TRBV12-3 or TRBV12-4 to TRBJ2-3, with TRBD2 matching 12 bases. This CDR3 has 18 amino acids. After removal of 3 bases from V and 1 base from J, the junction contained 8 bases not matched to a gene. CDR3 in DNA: TGTGCCAGCAGTTTCACTAGCGGGGGGCTAGCTGGCACAGATACGCAGTATTTT. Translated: CASSFTSGGLAGTDTQYF.